The entry that follows covers one T cell receptor beta chain sequence. This specimen belongs to a study of blood T cell repertoires in COVID-19. Study background: PBMCs, B-cell-depleted T cells, or T cells were the source of the cDNA or gDNA that made up the material.

Germline loops: CDR1 SGHRS, CDR2 YFSETQ. V lost 5 bases to trimming and J lost 7 bases, with 15 bases between them. The CDR3 contains 13 residues. Generated by immunoSEQ multiplex PCR, the TCRdb table keeps only in-frame clones and is missing some. Of around 200,000 clones in the sample, nearly 85% were seen once. What was sequenced was peripheral blood. The sequence was collected from a woman aged 30 to 39 with COVID-19, enrolled during active disease. The rearrangement uses TRBV5-1 and TRBJ1-1, with D possibly matching TRBD1 (5 bases). The CDR3 DNA reads TGCGCCAGCAGGTGGCAGGGTGGAGATGAAGCTTTCTTT. It specifies CASRWQGGDEAFF.